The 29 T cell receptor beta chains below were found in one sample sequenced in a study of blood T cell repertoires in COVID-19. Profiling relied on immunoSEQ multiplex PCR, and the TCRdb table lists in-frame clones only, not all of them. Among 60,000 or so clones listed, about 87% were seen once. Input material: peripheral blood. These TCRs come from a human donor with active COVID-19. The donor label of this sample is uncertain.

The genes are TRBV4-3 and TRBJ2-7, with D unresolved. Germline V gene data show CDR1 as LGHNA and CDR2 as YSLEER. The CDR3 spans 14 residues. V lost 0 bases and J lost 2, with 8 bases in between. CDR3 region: CASSQDYGAYEQYF. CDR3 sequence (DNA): TGCGCCAGCAGCCAAGATTACGGAGCCTACGAGCAGTACTTC.

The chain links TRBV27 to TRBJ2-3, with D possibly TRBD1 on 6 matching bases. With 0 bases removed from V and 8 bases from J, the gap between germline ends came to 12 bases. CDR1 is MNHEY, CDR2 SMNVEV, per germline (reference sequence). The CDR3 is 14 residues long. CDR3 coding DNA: TGTGCCAGCAGTTTATCCACAGGGATTTCTACGCAGTATTTT. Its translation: CASSLSTGISTQYF.

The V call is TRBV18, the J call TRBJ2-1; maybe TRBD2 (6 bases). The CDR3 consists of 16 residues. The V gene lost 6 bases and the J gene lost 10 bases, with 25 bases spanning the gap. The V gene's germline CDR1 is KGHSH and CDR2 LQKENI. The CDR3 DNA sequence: TGTGCCAGCTCCCTCAGAGGGGACTGGGTAAGTGGCGAGCAGTTCTTC. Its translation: CASSLRGDWVSGEQFF.

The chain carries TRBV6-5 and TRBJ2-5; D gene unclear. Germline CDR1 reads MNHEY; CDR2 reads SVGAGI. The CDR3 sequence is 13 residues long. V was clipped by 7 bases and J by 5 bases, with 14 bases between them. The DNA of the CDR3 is TGTGCCAGCACCTCCGTAATACTTGAGACCCAGTACTTC. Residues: CASTSVILETQYF.

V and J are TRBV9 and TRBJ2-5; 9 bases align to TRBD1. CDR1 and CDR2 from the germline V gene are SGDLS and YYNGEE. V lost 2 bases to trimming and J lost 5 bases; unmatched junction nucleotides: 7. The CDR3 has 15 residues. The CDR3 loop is CASSVGQGFFETQYF. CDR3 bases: TGTGCCAGCAGCGTGGGACAGGGATTTTTTGAGACCCAGTACTTC.

CDR3 in DNA: TGTGCCAGCAGGCCGGGGAACAATGAGCAGTTCTTC. Protein sequence: CASRPGNNEQFF. The chain carries TRBV5-8 and TRBJ2-1, with D tentatively TRBD2 (5 bases). The CDR3 runs to 12 residues. CDR1 and CDR2 (germline): SGHTS, YDEGEE. V was pared by 5 bases and J by 5 bases, with 8 bases between.

The CDR3 DNA sequence: TGTGCCTGGAGCGACAAACAGGGCGTTAGAAACACCATATATTTT. It encodes CAWSDKQGVRNTIYF. V is TRBV30 and J is TRBJ1-3; weak D call: TRBD1 (6 bases). The CDR3 covers 15 residues. Trimming left V 3 bases short and J 5 bases short, with 17 bases between. In germline, CDR1 is GTSNPN, CDR2 SVGIG (reference sequence).

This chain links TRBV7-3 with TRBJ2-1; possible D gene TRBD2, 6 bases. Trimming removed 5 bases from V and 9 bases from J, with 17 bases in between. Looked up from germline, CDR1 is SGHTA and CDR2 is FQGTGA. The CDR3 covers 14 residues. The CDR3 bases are TGTGCCAGCAGCCCCGGTCGGGAGCGTAGTGAGCAGTTCTTC. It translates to CASSPGRERSEQFF.

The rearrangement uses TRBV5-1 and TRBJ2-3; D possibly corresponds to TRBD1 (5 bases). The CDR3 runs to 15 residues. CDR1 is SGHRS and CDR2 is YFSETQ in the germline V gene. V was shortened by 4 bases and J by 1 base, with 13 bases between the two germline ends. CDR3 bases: TGCGCCAGCAGCCCGGACACCTTCGGCACAGATACGCAGTATTTT. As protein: CASSPDTFGTDTQYF.

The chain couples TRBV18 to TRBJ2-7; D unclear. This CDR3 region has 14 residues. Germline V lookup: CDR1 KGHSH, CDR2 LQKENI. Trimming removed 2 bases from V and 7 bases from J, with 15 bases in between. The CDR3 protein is CASSPGTTPREQYF. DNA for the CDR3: TGTGCCAGCTCACCAGGTACTACCCCTAGGGAGCAGTACTTC.

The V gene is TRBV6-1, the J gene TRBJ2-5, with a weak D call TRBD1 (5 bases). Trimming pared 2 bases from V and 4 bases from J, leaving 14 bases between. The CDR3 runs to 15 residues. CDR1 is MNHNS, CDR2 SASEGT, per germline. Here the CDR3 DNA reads TGTGCCAGCAGTGAACCTCGGCAGGGAAGAGAGACCCAGTACTTC. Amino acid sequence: CASSEPRQGRETQYF.

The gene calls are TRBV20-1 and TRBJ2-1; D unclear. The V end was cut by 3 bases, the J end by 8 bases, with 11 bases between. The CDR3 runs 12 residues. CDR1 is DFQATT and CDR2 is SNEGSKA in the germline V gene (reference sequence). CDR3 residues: CSASYQRDEQFF. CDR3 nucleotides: TGCAGTGCTAGTTACCAGCGCGATGAGCAGTTCTTC.

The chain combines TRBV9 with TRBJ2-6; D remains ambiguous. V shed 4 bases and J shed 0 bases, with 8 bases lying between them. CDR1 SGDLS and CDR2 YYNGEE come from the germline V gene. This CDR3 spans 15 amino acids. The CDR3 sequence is CASSLMSSGANVLTF. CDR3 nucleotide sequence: TGTGCCAGCAGCCTCATGAGCTCTGGGGCCAACGTCCTGACTTTC.

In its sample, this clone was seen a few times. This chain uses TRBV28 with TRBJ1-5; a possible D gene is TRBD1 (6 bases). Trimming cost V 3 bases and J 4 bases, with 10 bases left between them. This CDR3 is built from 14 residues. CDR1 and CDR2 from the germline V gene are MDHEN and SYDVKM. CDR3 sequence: CASSLPGENQPQHF. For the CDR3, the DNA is TGTGCCAGCAGTTTGCCAGGGGAAAATCAGCCCCAGCATTTT.

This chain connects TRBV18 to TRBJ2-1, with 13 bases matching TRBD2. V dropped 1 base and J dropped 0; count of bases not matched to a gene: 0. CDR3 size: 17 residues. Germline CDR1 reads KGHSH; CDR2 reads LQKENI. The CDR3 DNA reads TGTGCCAGCTCACCACGGACTAGCGGGAGCTCCTACAATGAGCAGTTCTTC. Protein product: CASSPRTSGSSYNEQFF.

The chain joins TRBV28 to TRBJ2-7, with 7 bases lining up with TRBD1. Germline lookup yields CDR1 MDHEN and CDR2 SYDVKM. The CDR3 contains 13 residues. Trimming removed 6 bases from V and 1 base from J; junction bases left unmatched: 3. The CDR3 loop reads CASRTGWSYEQYF. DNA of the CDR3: TGTGCCAGCAGGACAGGGTGGTCCTACGAGCAGTACTTC.

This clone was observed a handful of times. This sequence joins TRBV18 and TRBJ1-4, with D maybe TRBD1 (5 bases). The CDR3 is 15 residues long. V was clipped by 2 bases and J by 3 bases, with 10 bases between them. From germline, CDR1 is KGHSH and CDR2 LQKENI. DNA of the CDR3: TGTGCCAGCTCACCAAGCAACAGGCCTAATGAAAAACTGTTTTTT. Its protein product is CASSPSNRPNEKLFF.

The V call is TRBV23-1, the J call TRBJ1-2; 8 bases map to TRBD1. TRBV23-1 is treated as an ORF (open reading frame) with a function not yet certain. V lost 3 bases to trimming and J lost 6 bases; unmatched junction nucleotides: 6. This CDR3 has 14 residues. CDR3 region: CASSQSDREHGYTF. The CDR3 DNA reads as TGCGCCAGCAGTCAGTCGGACAGGGAACATGGCTACACCTTC.

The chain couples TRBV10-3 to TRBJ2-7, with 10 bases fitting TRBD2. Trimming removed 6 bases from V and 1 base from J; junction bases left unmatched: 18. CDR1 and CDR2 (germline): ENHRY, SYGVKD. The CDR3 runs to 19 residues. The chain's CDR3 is CAIRGNQGARTSGSYEQYF. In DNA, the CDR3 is TGTGCCATCAGAGGAAATCAGGGGGCTAGGACTAGCGGTTCCTACGAGCAGTACTTC.

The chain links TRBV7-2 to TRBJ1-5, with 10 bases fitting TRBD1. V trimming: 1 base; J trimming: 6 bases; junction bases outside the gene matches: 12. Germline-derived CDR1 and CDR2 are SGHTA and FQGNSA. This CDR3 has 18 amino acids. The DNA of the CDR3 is TGTGCCAGCAGCTTAGTGGGACAGGGGTTCCCCTCAGGTCAGCCCCAGCATTTT. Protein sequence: CASSLVGQGFPSGQPQHF.

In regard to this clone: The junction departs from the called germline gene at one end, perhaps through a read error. The CDR3 protein is CASSFDSTHTQYF. CDR3 in DNA: TGTGCCAGCAGTTTTGACAGCACACATACGCAGTATTTT. This sequence joins TRBV12-3 or TRBV12-4 and TRBJ2-3; maybe TRBD1 (5 bases). CDR3 length: 13 residues.

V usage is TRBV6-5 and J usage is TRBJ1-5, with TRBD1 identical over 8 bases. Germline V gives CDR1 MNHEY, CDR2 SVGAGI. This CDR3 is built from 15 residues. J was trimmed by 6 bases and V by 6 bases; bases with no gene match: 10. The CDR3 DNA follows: TGTGCCAGCAGCGCCGGACAGGGAATAGGTCAGCCCCAGCATTTT. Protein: CASSAGQGIGQPQHF.

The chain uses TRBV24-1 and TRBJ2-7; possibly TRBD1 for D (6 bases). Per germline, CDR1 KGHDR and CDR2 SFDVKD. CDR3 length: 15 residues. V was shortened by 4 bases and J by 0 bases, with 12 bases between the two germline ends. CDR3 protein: CATSEAAGDSYEQYF. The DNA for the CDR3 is TGTGCCACCAGTGAGGCCGCAGGGGACTCCTACGAGCAGTACTTC.

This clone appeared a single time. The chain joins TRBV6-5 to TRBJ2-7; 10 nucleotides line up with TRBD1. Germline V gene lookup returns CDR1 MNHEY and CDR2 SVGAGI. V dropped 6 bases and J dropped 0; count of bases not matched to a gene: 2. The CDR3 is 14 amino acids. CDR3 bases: TGTGCCAGCAGAAGGACAGGGGGCTCCTACGAGCAGTACTTC. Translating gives CASRRTGGSYEQYF.

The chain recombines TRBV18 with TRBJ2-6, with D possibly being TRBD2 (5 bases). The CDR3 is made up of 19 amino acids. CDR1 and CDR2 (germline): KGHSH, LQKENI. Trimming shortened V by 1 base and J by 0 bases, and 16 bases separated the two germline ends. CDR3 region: CASSPLGVQRTSGANVLTF. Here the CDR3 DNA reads TGTGCCAGCTCACCACTGGGAGTACAACGTACCTCTGGGGCCAACGTCCTGACTTTC.

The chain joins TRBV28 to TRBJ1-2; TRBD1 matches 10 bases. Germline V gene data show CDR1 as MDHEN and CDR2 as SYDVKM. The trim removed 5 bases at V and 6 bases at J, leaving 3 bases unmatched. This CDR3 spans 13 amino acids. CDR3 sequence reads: CASSDGTGDGYTF. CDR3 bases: TGTGCCAGCAGTGACGGGACAGGGGATGGCTACACCTTC.

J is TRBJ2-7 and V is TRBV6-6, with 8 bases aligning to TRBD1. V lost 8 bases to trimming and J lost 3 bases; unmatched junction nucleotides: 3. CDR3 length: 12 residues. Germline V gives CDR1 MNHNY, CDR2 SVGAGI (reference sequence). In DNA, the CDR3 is TGTGCCAGCCACGGACAGGGCTACGAGCAGTACTTC. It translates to CASHGQGYEQYF.

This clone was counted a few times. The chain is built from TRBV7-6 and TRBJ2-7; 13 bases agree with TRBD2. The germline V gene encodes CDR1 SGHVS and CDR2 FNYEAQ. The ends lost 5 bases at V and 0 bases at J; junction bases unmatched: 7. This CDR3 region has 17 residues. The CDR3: CASSPGLAGDPSYEQYF. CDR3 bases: TGTGCCAGCAGCCCTGGACTAGCGGGAGACCCCTCCTACGAGCAGTACTTC.

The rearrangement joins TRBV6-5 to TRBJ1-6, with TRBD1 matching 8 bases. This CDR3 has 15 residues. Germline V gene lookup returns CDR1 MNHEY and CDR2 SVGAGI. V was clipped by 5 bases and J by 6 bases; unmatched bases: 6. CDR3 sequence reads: CASSQQGVANSPLHF. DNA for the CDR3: TGTGCCAGCAGTCAACAGGGGGTGGCTAATTCACCCCTCCACTTT.